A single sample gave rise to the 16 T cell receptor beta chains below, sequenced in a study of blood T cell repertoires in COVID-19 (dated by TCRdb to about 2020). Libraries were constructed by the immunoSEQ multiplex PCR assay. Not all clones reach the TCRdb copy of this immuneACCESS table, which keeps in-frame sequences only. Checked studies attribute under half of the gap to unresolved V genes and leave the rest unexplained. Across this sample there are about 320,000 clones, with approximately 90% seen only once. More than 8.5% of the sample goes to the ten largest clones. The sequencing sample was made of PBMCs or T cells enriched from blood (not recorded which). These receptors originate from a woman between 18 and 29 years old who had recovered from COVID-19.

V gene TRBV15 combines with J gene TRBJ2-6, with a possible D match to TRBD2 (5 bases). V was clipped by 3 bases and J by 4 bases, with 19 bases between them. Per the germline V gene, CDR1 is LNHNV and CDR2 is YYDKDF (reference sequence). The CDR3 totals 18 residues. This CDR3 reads CATSSLPAGLGGANVLTF. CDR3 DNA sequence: TGTGCCACCAGCAGTTTACCAGCCGGACTCGGCGGGGCCAACGTCCTGACTTTC. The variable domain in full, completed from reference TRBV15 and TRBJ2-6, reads DAMVIQNPRYQVTQFGKPVTLSCSQTLNHNVMYWYQQKSSQAPKLLFHYYDKDFNNEADTPDNFQSRRPNTSFCFLDIRSPGLGDTAMYLCATSSLPAGLGGANVLTFGAGSRLTVL.

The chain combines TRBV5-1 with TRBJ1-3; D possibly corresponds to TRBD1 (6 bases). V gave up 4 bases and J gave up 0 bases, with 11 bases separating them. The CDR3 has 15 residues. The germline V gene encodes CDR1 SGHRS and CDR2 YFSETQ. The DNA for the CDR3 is TGCGCCAGCAGCCCACAGGGCTCCTCTGGAAACACCATATATTTT. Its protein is CASSPQGSSGNTIYF.

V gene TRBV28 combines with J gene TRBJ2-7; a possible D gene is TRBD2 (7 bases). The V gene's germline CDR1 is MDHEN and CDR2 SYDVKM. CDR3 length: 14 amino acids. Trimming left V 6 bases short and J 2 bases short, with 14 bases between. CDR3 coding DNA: TGTGCCAGCAGACTAGGGGGGGTACCCTACGAGCAGTACTTC. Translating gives CASRLGGVPYEQYF.

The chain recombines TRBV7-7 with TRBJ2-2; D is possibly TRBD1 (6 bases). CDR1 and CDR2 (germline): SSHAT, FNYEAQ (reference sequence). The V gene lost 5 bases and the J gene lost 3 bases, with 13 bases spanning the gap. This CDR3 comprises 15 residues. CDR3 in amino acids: CASSRNRVHTGELFF. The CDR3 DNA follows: TGTGCCAGCAGCCGAAACAGGGTGCACACCGGGGAGCTGTTTTTT. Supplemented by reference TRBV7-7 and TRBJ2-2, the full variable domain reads GAGVSQSPRYKVTKRGQDVTLRCDPISSHATLYWYQQALGQGPEFLTYFNYEAQPDKSGLPSDRFSAERPEGSISTLTIQRTEQRDSAMYRCASSRNRVHTGELFFGEGSRLTVL.

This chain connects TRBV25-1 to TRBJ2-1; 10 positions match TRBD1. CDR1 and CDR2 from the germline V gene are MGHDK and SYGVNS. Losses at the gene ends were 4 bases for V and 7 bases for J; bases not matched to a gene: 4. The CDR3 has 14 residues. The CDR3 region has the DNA TGTGCCAGCAGTGGACGGACAGGGGGGAATGAGCAGTTCTTC. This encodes CASSGRTGGNEQFF.

CDR3 sequence: CATSGRGLAKNIQYF. The CDR3 region has the DNA TGTGCCACCAGCGGGCGGGGCCTAGCCAAAAACATTCAGTACTTC. V gene TRBV15 combines with J gene TRBJ2-4; D may be TRBD2 (6 bases). Trimming pared 5 bases from V and 0 bases from J, leaving 11 bases between. The CDR3 sequence is 15 residues long. Germline CDR1 reads LNHNV; CDR2 reads YYDKDF (reference sequence).

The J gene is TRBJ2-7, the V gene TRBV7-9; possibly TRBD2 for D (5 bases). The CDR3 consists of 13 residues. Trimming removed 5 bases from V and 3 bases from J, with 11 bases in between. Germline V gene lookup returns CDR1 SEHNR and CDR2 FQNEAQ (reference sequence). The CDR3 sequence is CASSGLGSYEQYF. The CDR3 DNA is TGTGCCAGCAGCGGACTGGGTAGCTACGAGCAGTACTTC.

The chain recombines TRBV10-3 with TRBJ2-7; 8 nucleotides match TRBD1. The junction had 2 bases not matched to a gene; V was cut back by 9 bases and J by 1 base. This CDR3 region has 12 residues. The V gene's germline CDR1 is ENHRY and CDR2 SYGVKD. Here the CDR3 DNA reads TGTGCCATGGGACAGGAGTCCTACGAGCAGTACTTC. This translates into CAMGQESYEQYF.

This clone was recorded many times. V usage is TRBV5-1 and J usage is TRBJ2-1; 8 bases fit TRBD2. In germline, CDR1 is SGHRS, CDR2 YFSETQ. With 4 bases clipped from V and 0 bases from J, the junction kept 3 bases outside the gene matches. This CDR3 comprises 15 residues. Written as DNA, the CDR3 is TGCGCCAGCAGCACTAGCGGTAGCTCCTACAATGAGCAGTTCTTC. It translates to CASSTSGSSYNEQFF.

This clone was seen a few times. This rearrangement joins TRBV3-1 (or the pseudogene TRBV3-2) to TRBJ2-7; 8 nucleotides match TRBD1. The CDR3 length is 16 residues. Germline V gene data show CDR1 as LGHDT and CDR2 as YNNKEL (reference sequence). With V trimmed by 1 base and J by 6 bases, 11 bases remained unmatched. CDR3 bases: TGTGCCAGCAGCCAAGTTGGGGTAGACAGGGGATCCGAGCAGTACTTC. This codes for CASSQVGVDRGSEQYF.

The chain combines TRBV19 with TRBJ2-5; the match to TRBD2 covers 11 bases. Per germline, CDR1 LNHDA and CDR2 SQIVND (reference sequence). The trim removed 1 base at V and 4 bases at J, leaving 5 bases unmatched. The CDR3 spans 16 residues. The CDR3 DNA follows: TGTGCCAGTAGTATAGGGGGTCTAGCGGGAGGAGAGACCCAGTACTTC. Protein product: CASSIGGLAGGETQYF.

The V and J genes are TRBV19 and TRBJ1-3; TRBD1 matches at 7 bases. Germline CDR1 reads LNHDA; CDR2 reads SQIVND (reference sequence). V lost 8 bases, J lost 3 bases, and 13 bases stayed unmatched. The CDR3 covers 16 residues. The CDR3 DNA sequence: TGTGCCAGTCATATAGGGGGCCCTCTTTTTGGAAACACCATATATTTT. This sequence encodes CASHIGGPLFGNTIYF.

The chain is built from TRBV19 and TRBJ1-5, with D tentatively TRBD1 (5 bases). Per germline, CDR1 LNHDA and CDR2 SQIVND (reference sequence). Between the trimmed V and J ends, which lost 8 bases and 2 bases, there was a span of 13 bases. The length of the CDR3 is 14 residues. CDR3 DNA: TGTGCCAGTTCCGGGGGAGTGGGCAATCAGCCCCAGCATTTT. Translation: CASSGGVGNQPQHF.

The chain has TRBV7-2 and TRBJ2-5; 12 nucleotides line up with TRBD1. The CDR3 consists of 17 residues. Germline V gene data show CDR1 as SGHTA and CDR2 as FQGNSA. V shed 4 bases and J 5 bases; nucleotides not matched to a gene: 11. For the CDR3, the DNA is TGTGCCAGCAGCTCCCGGGGCGGGACAGGGGGCAGGGAGACCCAGTACTTC. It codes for CASSSRGGTGGRETQYF.

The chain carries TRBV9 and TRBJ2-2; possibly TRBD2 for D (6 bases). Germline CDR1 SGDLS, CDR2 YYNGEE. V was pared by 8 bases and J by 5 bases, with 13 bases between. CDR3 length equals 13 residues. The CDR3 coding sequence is TGTGCCAGGTTTGGGGGGAGAACCGGGGAGCTGTTTTTT. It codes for CARFGGRTGELFF.

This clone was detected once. CDR3 residues: CASSLYGGWDQPQHF. CDR3 coding DNA: TGTGCCAGCAGCTTATACGGCGGGTGGGATCAGCCCCAGCATTTT. The chain employs TRBV11-2 and TRBJ1-5, with unresolved D. V lost 2 bases, J lost 5 bases, and 13 bases lay in between. In germline, CDR1 is SGHAT, CDR2 FQNNGV. The CDR3 consists of 15 residues.